Shown below are 22 T cell receptor beta chains from a single sample sequenced in a study of blood T cell repertoires in COVID-19. TCRdb's table, derived via immunoSEQ multiplex PCR, lists solely in-frame clones and lacks some. This sample has 250,000 to 350,000 clones, with under 90% found just once. The sample comprised PBMCs or T cells enriched from blood (not recorded which). The receptors were gathered from a woman in her late teens or twenties who had recovered from COVID-19.

CDR3 loop: CASSSDWKGQPQHF. In DNA form, the CDR3 reads TGTGCCAGCAGCTCGGACTGGAAAGGTCAGCCCCAGCATTTT. The chain employs TRBV7-9 and TRBJ1-5; no definite D call. Trimming stripped 4 bases from V and 6 bases from J, with 13 bases between. The CDR3 consists of 14 residues. Germline CDR1 is SEHNR and CDR2 is FQNEAQ (reference sequence).

The chain uses TRBV7-3 and TRBJ2-1, with a tentative D call TRBD2 (6 bases). This CDR3 has 13 amino acids. The V end lost 4 bases, the J end lost 5 bases, and 9 bases lay between the germline ends. The V gene's germline CDR1 is SGHTA and CDR2 FQGTGA. The CDR3, as DNA: TGTGCCAGCAGCTCGGGACTCGACAATGAGCAGTTCTTC. Residues: CASSSGLDNEQFF. The complete variable domain, with remaining parts taken from reference TRBV7-3 and TRBJ2-1, reads GAGVSQTPSNKVTEKGKYVELRCDPISGHTALYWYRQSLGQGPEFLIYFQGTGAADDSGLPNDRFFAVRPEGSVSTLKIQRTERGDSAVYLCASSSGLDNEQFFGPGTRLTVL.

V and J are TRBV27 and TRBJ1-4; 8 bases are a match to TRBD1. CDR3 length: 14 residues. V lost 2 bases and J lost 5; bases outside the gene matches: 1. In germline, CDR1 is MNHEY, CDR2 SMNVEV (reference sequence). The CDR3 sequence is CASSLGQGNEKLFF. The CDR3 DNA reads TGTGCCAGCAGTTTAGGACAGGGAAATGAAAAACTGTTTTTT.

The chain couples TRBV7-3 to TRBJ1-1, with TRBD1 matching 7 bases. Losses at the gene ends were 4 bases for V and 5 bases for J; bases not matched to a gene: 4. Germline V gene lookup returns CDR1 SGHTA and CDR2 FQGTGA. The CDR3 contains 13 residues. The CDR3: CASSYTGVTEAFF. The CDR3 coding sequence is TGTGCCAGCAGCTATACAGGGGTTACTGAAGCTTTCTTT.

The rearrangement joins TRBV11-3 to TRBJ1-2; TRBD1 aligns across 8 bases. Germline V gene data show CDR1 as SGHNT and CDR2 as YENEEA. Trimming took 4 bases from V and 6 from J; bases not matched to a gene: 4. The CDR3 runs 13 residues. CDR3 coding DNA: TGTGCCAGCAGCTCCGGGACAGGTGATGGCTACACCTTC. Translation: CASSSGTGDGYTF. Full variable domain (missing parts from reference TRBV11-3 and TRBJ1-2): EAGVVQSPRYKIIEKKQPVAFWCNPISGHNTLYWYLQNLGQGPELLIRYENEEAVDDSQLPKDRFSAERLKGVDSTLKIQPAELGDSAVYLCASSSGTGDGYTFGSGTRLTVV.

The V and J genes are TRBV4-1 and TRBJ1-1, with TRBD1 matching 10 bases. V was clipped by 5 bases and J by 0 bases; unmatched bases: 6. The CDR3 runs 16 residues. Germline lookup yields CDR1 MGHRA and CDR2 YSYEKL. The CDR3 here is CASSSPGQGLNTEAFF. CDR3 nucleotides: TGCGCCAGCAGCTCCCCGGGACAGGGGTTGAACACTGAAGCTTTCTTT.

The CDR3 is CASSPTGQLVNSPLHF. The CDR3, as DNA: TGTGCCAGTAGTCCCACGGGACAACTGGTTAATTCACCCCTCCACTTT. The rearrangement links TRBV5-6 to TRBJ1-6; maybe TRBD1 (6 bases). CDR3 length equals 16 residues. Germline-derived CDR1 and CDR2 are SGHDT and YYEEEE. V was pared by 8 bases and J by 6 bases, with 21 bases between.

This clone was seen only a few times. The chain's CDR3 is CASSQGTGRLGQPQHF. CDR3 nucleotide sequence: TGTGCCAGCAGCCAAGGAACAGGGCGGTTGGGTCAGCCCCAGCATTTT. The chain has TRBV3-1 (or the pseudogene TRBV3-2) and TRBJ1-5; D perhaps matches TRBD1 (6 bases). The V end was cut by 1 base, the J end by 6 bases, with 16 bases between. The CDR3 has 16 amino acids. In germline, CDR1 is LGHDT, CDR2 YNNKEL (reference sequence).

The chain joins TRBV27 to TRBJ2-5; D unresolved. Per germline, CDR1 MNHEY and CDR2 SMNVEV (reference sequence). V was trimmed by 4 bases and J by 1 base, leaving 7 bases between them. This CDR3 has 13 residues. CDR3 in amino acids: CASSSTTQETQYF. CDR3 coding DNA: TGTGCCAGCAGTTCGACAACCCAAGAGACCCAGTACTTC.

The rearrangement links TRBV4-2 to TRBJ1-2; D is possibly TRBD1 (6 bases). CDR1 LGHNA and CDR2 YNFKEQ come from the germline V gene. V was trimmed by 4 bases and J by 2 bases, leaving 23 bases between them. CDR3 length equals 18 residues. The CDR3 region is CASSPQPLGTWGNYGYTF. The CDR3 bases are TGTGCCAGCAGCCCGCAGCCCCTCGGGACATGGGGGAACTATGGCTACACCTTC.

The chain carries TRBV19 and TRBJ2-7; TRBD2 agrees at 10 bases. CDR1 LNHDA and CDR2 SQIVND come from the germline V gene (reference sequence). Trimming at V came to 1 base and at J to 5 bases, leaving 2 bases not matched to a gene. CDR3 size: 14 residues. This CDR3 reads CASSIVLAGDEQYF. The DNA of the CDR3 is TGTGCCAGTAGTATAGTTCTAGCGGGAGACGAGCAGTACTTC.

This clone is a singleton in its sample. The chain has TRBV19 and TRBJ1-2; tentatively, D is TRBD1 (6 bases). V was trimmed by 7 bases and J by 4 bases, leaving 13 bases between them. This CDR3 has 13 amino acids. Germline V CDR1 and CDR2: LNHDA, SQIVND (reference sequence). CDR3 DNA sequence: TGTGCCAGTACCTCGACAGGCTCCTATGGCTACACCTTC. It translates to CASTSTGSYGYTF. The full variable domain, with the rest looked up from reference TRBV19 and TRBJ1-2, is DGGITQSPKYLFRKEGQNVTLSCEQNLNHDAMYWYRQDPGQGLRLIYYSQIVNDFQKGDIAEGYSVSREKKESFPLTVTSAQKNPTAFYLCASTSTGSYGYTFGSGTRLTVV.

CDR3 sequence reads: CASSGDISETQYF. In DNA form, the CDR3 reads TGTGCCAGCAGTGGGGACATATCAGAGACCCAGTACTTC. The rearrangement links TRBV4-2 to TRBJ2-5; possibly TRBD1 for D (6 bases). This CDR3 is built from 13 residues. Trimming shortened V by 6 bases and J by 4 bases, and 12 bases separated the two germline ends. Germline V gene lookup returns CDR1 LGHNA and CDR2 YNFKEQ.

As regards this clone: The germline gene is not matched at one end of the junction; a read error may be the cause. The chain couples TRBV19 to TRBJ1-2; TRBD1 matches at 9 bases. CDR1 and CDR2 (germline): LNHDA, SQIVND (reference sequence). This CDR3 spans 14 amino acids. This CDR3 is CASRIGQGSYGYTF. As DNA, the CDR3 is TGTGCCAGTAGGATAGGACAGGGGAGCTATGGCTACACCTTC.

The V and J genes are TRBV2 and TRBJ1-6, with D possibly matching TRBD1 (6 bases). The CDR3 is made up of 15 amino acids. Germline loops: CDR1 SNHLY, CDR2 FYNNEI. V was pared by 5 bases and J by 5 bases, with 13 bases between. CDR3 in amino acids: CASSPQGLDNSPLHF. CDR3 coding DNA: TGTGCCAGCAGTCCCCAGGGGTTAGATAATTCACCCCTCCACTTT. Filled out from reference TRBV2 and TRBJ1-6, the complete variable domain reads EPEVTQTPSHQVTQMGQEVILRCVPISNHLYFYWYRQILGQKVEFLVSFYNNEISEKSEIFDDQFSVERPDGSNFTLKIRSTKLEDSAMYFCASSPQGLDNSPLHFGNGTRLTVT.

The chain employs TRBV19 and TRBJ1-1, with D unclear. CDR1 LNHDA and CDR2 SQIVND come from the germline V gene (reference sequence). Trimming stripped 5 bases from V and 0 bases from J, with 10 bases between. This CDR3 has 14 residues. The CDR3 loop reads CASSEQAMNTEAFF. The CDR3, as DNA: TGTGCCAGTAGTGAGCAGGCCATGAACACTGAAGCTTTCTTT. The full variable domain, rest sourced from reference TRBV19 and TRBJ1-1, is DGGITQSPKYLFRKEGQNVTLSCEQNLNHDAMYWYRQDPGQGLRLIYYSQIVNDFQKGDIAEGYSVSREKKESFPLTVTSAQKNPTAFYLCASSEQAMNTEAFFGQGTRLTVV.

J is TRBJ1-4 and V is TRBV12-3 or TRBV12-4; a possible D gene is TRBD1 (5 bases). Trimming shortened V by 8 bases and J by 8 bases, and 6 bases separated the two germline ends. The CDR3 totals 10 residues. CDR3: CASAGEKLFF. CDR3 nucleotide sequence: TGTGCCAGCGCAGGGGAAAAACTGTTTTTT.

CDR3 residues: CASRRLPGLAGAGSNTQYF. The CDR3 bases are TGTGCCAGCAGGCGTCTACCGGGACTAGCGGGAGCCGGATCAAATACGCAGTATTTT. The rearrangement joins TRBV27 to TRBJ2-3, with TRBD2 identical over 14 bases. The germline gives CDR1 MNHEY, CDR2 SMNVEV (reference sequence). V lost 6 bases, J lost 7 bases, and 18 bases stayed unmatched. This CDR3 has 19 residues.

The V call is TRBV11-3, the J call TRBJ2-2, with 7 bases lining up with TRBD2. In germline, CDR1 is SGHNT, CDR2 YENEEA. The V segment lost 7 bases and the J segment 6 bases; nucleotides outside the gene matches: 5. The CDR3 covers 13 residues. The chain's CDR3 is CASTGRESGELFF. The CDR3 nucleotides are TGTGCCAGCACAGGGCGGGAGTCCGGGGAGCTGTTTTTT.

This sequence joins TRBV28 and TRBJ1-1; perhaps TRBD1 as D (6 bases). V was trimmed by 4 bases and J by 3 bases, leaving 21 bases between them. The CDR3 is 17 residues long. CDR1 MDHEN and CDR2 SYDVKM come from the germline V gene. CDR3 region: CASSSKRAGGLHTEAFF. DNA for the CDR3: TGTGCCAGCAGTTCCAAAAGGGCGGGGGGGCTTCACACTGAAGCTTTCTTT.

The chain is built from TRBV28 and TRBJ1-4; the D is unclear. Germline V gives CDR1 MDHEN, CDR2 SYDVKM. Between the trimmed V and J ends, which lost 5 bases and 7 bases, there was a span of 8 bases. This CDR3 is built from 12 residues. The CDR3 sequence is CASSEPREKLFF. The CDR3 DNA follows: TGTGCCAGCAGTGAGCCGCGTGAAAAACTGTTTTTT.

The V and J genes are TRBV24-1 and TRBJ2-3; TRBD2 is a possible D gene (5 bases). This CDR3 is 15 amino acids long. Germline V lookup: CDR1 KGHDR, CDR2 SFDVKD. V lost 1 base and J 2 bases, leaving 9 bases between the germline ends. As DNA, the CDR3 is TGTGCCACCAGTGATTTTTCGGGGAACACAGATACGCAGTATTTT. It translates to CATSDFSGNTDTQYF.